The sequence of this T cell receptor beta chain was determined in a study of blood T cell repertoires in COVID-19. Study-level information: The origin of the acute and convalescent COVID-19 samples was the United States, Italy and Spain. T cells, B-cell-depleted T cells, or PBMCs supplied cDNA or gDNA.

Methods used by the authors: The authors estimated nucleated cell counts from reference gene primer amplification. TCRdb's copy holds only in-frame clones and misses some; the assay was immunoSEQ multiplex PCR. That table supplies the V and J calls and clone size; D and trimming were determined from the DNA. The data contain 270,000 or so clones, approximately 88% of them singletons. CDR1 is SGHTA, CDR2 FQGNSA, per germline. The V end lost 2 bases, the J end lost 3 bases, and 5 bases lay between the germline ends. The CDR3 loop spans 13 amino acids. Categorization into cohorts depended on clinical history that participants reported.

The clonotype comes from a middle-aged woman with acute COVID-19. Specimen: PBMCs or T cells enriched from blood (not recorded which). The gene calls are TRBV7-2 and TRBJ1-5; D remains ambiguous. CDR3 sequence (DNA): TGTGCCAGCAGCTTATTATCCAATCAGCCCCAGCATTTT. This sequence encodes CASSLLSNQPQHF.